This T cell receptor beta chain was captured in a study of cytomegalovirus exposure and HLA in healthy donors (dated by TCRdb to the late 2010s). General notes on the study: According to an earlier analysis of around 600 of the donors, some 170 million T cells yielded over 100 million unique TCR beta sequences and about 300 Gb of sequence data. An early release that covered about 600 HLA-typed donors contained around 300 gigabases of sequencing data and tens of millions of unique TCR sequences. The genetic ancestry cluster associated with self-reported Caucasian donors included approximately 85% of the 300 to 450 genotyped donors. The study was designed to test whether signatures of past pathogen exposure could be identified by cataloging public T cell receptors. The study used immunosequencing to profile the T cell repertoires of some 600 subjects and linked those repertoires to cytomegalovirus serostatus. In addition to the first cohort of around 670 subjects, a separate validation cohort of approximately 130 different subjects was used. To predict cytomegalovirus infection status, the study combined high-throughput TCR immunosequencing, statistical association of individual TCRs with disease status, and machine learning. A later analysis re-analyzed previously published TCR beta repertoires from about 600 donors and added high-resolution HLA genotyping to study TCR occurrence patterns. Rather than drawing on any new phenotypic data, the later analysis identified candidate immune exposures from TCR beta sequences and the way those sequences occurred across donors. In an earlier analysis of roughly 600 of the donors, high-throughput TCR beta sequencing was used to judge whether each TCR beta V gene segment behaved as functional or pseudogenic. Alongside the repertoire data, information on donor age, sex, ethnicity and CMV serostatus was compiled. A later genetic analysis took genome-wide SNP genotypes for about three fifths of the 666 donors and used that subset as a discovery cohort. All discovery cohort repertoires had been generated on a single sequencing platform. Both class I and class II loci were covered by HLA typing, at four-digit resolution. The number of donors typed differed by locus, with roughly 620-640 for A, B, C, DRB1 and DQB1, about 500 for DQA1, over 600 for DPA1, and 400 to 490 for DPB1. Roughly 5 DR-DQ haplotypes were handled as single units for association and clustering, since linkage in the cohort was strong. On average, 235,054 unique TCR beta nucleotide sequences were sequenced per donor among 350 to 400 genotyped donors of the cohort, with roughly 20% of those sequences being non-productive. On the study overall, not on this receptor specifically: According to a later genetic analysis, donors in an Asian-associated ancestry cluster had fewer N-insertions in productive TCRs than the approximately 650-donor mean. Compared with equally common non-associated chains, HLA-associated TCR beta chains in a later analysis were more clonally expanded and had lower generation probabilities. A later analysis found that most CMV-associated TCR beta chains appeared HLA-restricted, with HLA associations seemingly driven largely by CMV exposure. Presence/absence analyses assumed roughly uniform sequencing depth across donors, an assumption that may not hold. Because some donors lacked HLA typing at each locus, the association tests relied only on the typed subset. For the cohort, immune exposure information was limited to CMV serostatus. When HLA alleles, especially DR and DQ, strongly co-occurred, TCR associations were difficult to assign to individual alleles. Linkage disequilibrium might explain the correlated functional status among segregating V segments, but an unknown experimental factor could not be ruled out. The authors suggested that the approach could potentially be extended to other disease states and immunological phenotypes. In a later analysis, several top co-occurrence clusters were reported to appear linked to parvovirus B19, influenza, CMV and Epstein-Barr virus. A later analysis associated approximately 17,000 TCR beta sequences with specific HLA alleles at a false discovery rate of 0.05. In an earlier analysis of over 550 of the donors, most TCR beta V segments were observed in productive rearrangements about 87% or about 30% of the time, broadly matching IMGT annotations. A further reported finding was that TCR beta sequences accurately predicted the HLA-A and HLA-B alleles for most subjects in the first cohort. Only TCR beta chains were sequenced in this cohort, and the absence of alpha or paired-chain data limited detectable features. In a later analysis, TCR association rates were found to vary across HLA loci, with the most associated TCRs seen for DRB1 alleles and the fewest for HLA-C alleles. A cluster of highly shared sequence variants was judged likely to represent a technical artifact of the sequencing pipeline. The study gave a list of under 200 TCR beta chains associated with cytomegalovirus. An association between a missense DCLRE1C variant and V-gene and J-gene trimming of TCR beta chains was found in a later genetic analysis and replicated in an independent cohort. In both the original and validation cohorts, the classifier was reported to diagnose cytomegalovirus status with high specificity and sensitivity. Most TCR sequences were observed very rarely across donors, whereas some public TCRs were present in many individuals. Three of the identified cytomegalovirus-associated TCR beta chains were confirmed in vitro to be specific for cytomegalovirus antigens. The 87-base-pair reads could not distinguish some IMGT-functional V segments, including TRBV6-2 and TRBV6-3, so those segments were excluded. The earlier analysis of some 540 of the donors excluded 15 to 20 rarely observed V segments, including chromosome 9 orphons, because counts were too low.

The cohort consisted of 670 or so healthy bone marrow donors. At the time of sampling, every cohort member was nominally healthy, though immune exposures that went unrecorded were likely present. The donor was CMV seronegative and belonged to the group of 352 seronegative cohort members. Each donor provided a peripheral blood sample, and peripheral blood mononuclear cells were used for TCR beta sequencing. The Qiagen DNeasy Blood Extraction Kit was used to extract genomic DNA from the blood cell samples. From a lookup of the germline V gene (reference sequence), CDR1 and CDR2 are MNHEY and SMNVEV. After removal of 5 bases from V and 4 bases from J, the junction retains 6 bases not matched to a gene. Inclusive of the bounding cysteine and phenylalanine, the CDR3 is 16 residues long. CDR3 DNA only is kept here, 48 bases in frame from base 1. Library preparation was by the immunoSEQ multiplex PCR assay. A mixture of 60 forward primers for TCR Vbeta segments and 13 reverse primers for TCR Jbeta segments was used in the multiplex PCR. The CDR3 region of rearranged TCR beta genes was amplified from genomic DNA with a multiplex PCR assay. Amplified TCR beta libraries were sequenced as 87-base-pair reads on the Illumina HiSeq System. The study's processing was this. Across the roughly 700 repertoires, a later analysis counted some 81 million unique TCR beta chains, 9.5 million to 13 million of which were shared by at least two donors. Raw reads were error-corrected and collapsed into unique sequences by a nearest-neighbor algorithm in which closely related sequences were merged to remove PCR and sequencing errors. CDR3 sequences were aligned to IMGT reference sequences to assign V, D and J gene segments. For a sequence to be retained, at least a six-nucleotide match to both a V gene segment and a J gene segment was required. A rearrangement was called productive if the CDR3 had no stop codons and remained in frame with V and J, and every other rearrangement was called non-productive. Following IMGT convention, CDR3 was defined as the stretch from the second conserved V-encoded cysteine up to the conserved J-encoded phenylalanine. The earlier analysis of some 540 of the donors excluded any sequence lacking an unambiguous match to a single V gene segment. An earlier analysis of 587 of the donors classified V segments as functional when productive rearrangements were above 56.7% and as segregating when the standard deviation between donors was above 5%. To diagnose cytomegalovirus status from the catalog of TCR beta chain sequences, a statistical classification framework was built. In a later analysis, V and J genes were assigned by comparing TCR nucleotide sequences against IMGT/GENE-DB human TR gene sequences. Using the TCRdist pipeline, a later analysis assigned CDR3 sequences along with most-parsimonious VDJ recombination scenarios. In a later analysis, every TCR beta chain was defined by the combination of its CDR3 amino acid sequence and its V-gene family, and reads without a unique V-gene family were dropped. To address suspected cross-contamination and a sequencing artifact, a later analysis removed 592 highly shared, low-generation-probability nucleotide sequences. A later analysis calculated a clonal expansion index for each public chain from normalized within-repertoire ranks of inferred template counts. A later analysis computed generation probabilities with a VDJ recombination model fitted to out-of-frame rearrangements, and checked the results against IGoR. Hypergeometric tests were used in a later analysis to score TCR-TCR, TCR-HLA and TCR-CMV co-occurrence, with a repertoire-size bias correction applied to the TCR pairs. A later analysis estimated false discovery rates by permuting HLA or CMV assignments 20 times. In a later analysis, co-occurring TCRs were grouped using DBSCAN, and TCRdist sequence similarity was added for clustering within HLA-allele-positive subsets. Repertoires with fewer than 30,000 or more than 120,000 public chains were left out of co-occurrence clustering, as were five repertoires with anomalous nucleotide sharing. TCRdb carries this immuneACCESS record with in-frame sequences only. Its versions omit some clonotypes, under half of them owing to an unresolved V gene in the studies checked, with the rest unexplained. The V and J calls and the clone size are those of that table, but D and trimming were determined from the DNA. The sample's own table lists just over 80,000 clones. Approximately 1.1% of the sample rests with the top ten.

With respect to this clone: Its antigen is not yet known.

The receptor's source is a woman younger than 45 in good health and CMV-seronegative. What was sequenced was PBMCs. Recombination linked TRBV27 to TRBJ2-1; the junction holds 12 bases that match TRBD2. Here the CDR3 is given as CASSAKTSGGYNEQFF. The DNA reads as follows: TGTGCCAGCAGTGCTAAGACTAGCGGGGGTTACAATGAGCAGTTCTTC.